In this sample, the clone carrying this TCR beta chain turned up a few times. Its antigen is still unknown. The data were obtained in a study of breast tumors, draining lymph nodes, adjacent tissues. TCRdb used MiXCR to reprocess the multiplex PCR reads, holding one entry per CDR3 protein. In the table there are 50,000 to 75,000 distinct CDR3 sequences, 45% to 60% of which are singletons. Study results and limitations: Tumor T cell lymph node origin was a supported hypothesis, not proven. Luminal-like breast cancer showed significantly greater tumor-nontumor repertoire similarity than basal-like breast cancer did.

This receptor was obtained from a female donor with breast cancer. Some clones in this sample may be carry-over from other donors' samples. Sequenced sample: breast tumor tissue.

The CDR3 bases are TGTGCCAGTAGTACCTCGGGACAGATTAGCACAGATACGCAGTATTTT. It encodes CASSTSGQISTDTQYF. The J gene is TRBJ2-3, the V gene TRBV19, with 7 positions matching TRBD1. The trim removed 4 bases at V and 0 bases at J, leaving 7 bases unmatched. This CDR3 is 16 amino acids long. Germline-derived CDR1 and CDR2 are LNHDA and SQIVND (reference sequence).